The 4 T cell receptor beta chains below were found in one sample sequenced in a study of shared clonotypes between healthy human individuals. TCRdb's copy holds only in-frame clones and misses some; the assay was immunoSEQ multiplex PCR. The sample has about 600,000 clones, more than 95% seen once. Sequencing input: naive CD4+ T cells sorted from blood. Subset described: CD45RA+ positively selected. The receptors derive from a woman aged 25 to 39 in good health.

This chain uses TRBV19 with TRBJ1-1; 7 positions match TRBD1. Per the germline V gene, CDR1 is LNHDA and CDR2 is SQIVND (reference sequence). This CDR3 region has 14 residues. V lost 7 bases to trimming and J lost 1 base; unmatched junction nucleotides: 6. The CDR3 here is CASIPTGKNTEAFF. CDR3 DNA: TGTGCCAGTATCCCGACAGGGAAGAACACTGAAGCTTTCTTT.

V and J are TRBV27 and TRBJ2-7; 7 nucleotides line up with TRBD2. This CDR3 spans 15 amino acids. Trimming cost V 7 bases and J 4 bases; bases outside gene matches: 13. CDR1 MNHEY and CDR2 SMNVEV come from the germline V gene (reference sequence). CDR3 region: CASKSLGGGPYEQYF. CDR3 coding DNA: TGTGCCAGCAAGTCTTTAGGCGGGGGACCTTACGAGCAGTACTTC.

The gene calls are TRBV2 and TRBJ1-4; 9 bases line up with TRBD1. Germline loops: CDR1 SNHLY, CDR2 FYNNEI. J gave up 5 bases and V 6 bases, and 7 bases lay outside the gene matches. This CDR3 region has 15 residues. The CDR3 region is CASSDQGQGNEKLFF. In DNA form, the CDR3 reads TGTGCCAGCAGCGACCAAGGACAGGGGAATGAAAAACTGTTTTTT.

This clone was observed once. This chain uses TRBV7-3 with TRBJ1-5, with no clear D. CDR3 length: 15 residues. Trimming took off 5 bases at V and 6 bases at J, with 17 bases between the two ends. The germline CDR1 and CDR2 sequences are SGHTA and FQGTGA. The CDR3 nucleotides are TGTGCCAGCAGCCTCCTACGCGGGGTGCGTCAGCCCCAGCATTTT. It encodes CASSLLRGVRQPQHF.